Described below is a single T cell receptor (beta chain) sequence and its context. The antigen it recognizes is unknown. Base qualities are not provided; no much larger clone lies one nucleotide away. This sample was sequenced with an Illumina NovaSeq 6000. TCRalpha and TCRbeta cDNA libraries were built by 5'RACE with constant-segment primers, adding sample barcodes and unique molecular identifiers. Trizol reagent was used to extract RNA from every sample. Amplification of the libraries took two PCR steps, and the second step added a second sample barcode plus Illumina TruSeq adapters. The libraries were sequenced on an Illumina NovaSeq using 2 x 150 bp paired-end reads. The authors processed their data as follows. Reads were demultiplexed and collapsed into UMI-guided consensus sequences with migec v1.2.7. Using mixcr v2.1.11, the UMI consensuses were aligned to TRA and TRB V and J templates and assembled into clonotypes. A clonotype was counted as expanded or contracted only when both edgeR and NoisET called the clonotype significant, with the noise models trained on biological replicates. For edgeR calls, a false discovery rate-adjusted p below 0.01 and a log2 fold-change threshold of 1 were applied. As an exploratory analysis of dynamics, PCA with hierarchical clustering was applied to max-normalized trajectories of the 1000 most abundant clonotypes. The CD4 or CD8 phenotype of responding clones was assigned using the separately sequenced CD4+ and CD8+ repertoires. TCRdb reworked the public reads: Q25 trimming with fastp, MiXCR clone assembly, productive beta chains retained. Rows matching on CDR3 protein sequence are summarized as one entry with the most common DNA and genes. The V and J calls were not made by the authors but by TCRdb's processing. For this sample there are 150,000 or so distinct CDR3 sequences; roughly 15% appear just once. Jointly, the top ten make up less than 15% of the sample.

Sequences SQVTM (CDR1) and ANQGSEA (CDR2) are obtained from the germline V gene. The CDR3 holds 13 amino acids from the cysteine to the phenylalanine. CDR3 DNA only is kept here, 39 bases in frame from base 1. V lost 7 bases and J lost 2 bases, and the count of bases not matched to a germline gene is 2. This entry is derived from a study of T-cell memory formation after mild COVID-19 (dated by TCRdb to the early 2020s). Study-level background: TCR sequence clusters from the two donors were largely donor specific. The cohort comprised two young, previously healthy adult volunteers, one female and one male. In two donors, T-cell clones that expanded and contracted after mild COVID-19 were tracked by sequencing TCRalpha and TCRbeta repertoires over time. On the study overall, not on this receptor specifically: Contracting CD4+ clones were located mainly in the CM and EM memory subsets, whereas CD8+ clones were found to be enriched in EMRA. Some responding clones were found in pre-infection memory, which suggests that pre-existing cross-reactive memory T cells took part in the SARS-CoV-2 response. SARS-CoV-2 specificity was not confirmed for the second-wave clones peaking on day 37. Only two mild cases were covered by the study, and larger cohorts that include severe cases with pre-infection samples were considered necessary. Balanced CD4/CD8 phenotypes were observed for clones contracting from day 15 to 85, whereas a bias towards CD4+ was observed for a second wave of clones expanding from day 15 to 37.

PBMCs were isolated by Ficoll-Paque density gradient centrifugation. Sequencing was carried out using PBMCs or a T cell subset sorted from them (not recorded which). The sequence was collected from an adult woman who had mild COVID-19 (a few samples of this study predate the infection). The sample titles of this study are shuffled in the database, so cell type and time point are left out; the donor was told from shared clones. The sequence joins TRBV29-1 to TRBJ2-3; TRBD2 aligns with 11 central bases. The sequenced DNA: TGCAGCGAACTAGCGGGAGACACAGATACGCAGTATTTT. It specifies CSELAGDTDTQYF.